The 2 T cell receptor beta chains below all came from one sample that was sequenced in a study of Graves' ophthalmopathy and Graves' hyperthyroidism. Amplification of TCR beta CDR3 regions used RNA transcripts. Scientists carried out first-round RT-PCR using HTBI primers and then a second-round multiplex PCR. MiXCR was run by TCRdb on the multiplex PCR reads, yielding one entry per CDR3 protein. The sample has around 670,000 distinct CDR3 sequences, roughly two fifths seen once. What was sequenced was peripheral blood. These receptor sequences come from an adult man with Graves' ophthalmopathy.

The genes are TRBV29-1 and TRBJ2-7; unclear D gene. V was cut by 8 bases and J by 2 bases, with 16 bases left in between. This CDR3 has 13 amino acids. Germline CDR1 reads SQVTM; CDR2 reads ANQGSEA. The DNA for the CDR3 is TGCAGCCAAGTAGGCCATGAAACCTACGAGCAGTACTTC. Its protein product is CSQVGHETYEQYF.

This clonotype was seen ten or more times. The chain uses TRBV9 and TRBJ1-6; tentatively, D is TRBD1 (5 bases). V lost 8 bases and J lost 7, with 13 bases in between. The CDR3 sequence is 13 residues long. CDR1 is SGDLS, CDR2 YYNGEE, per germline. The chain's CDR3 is CASQGVLNSPLHF. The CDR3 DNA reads TGTGCCAGTCAGGGTGTTTTGAATTCACCCCTCCACTTT.